This entry concerns a single T cell receptor (beta chain). This specimen comes from a study of shared clonotypes between healthy human individuals. Study as a whole: CD4 naive cells filled three plates per donor, CD4 memory three, CD8 naive two and CD8 memory one.

After removal of 1 base from V and 5 bases from J, the junction contained 1 base not matched to a gene. The CDR3 extends over 14 amino acids. Germline V CDR1 and CDR2: SGHTA, FQGNSA. The repertoire was sequenced with immunoSEQ multiplex PCR; TCRdb's copy has only in-frame clones and lacks some. The sample carries about 2.3 million clones, approximately 93% recorded once. Each of the donors was a healthy adult who was HIV-negative and had not had a recent acute infection or vaccination. In the CD4+ fraction, cells were divided into CD45RA+ naive and CD45RA-negative memory subsets. This chain connects TRBV7-2 to TRBJ2-7; 11 nucleotides line up with TRBD2. This receptor was identified in a young man in good health. Some clones in this sample may be carry-over from other donors' samples. The source material was naive CD4+ T cells from PBMCs. Regarding subset: CD45RA+ positively selected. This CDR3 is CASSLGTSGHEQYF. The CDR3 DNA is TGTGCCAGCAGCTTAGGGACTAGCGGGCACGAGCAGTACTTC.